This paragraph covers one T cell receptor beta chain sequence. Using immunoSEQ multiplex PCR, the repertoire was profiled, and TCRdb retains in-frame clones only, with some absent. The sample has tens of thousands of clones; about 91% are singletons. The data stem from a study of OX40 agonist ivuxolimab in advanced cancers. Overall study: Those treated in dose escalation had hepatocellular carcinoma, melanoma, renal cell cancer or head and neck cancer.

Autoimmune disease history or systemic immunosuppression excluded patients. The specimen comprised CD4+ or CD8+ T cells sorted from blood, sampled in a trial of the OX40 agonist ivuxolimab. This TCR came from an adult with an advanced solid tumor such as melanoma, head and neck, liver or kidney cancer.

The CDR3 nucleotides read TGCGCCAGCAGTGGAGCCGGGGAGCTGTTTTTT. Translating it yields CASSGAGELFF. The gene calls are TRBV10-1 and TRBJ2-2; D call uncertain. The CDR3 loop spans 11 amino acids. V was pared by 4 bases and J by 6 bases, with 3 bases between. Germline loops: CDR1 WNHNN, CDR2 SYGVQD (reference sequence).